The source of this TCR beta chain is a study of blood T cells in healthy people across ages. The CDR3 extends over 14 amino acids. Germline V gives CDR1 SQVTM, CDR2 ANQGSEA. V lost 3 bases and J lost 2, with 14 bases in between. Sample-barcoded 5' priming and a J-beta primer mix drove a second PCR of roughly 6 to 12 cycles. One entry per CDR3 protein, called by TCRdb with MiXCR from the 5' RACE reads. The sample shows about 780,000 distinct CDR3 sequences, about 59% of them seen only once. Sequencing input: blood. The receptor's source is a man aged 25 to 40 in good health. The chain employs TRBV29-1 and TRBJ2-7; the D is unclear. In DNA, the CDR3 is TGCAGCGTTGAGAAATCCGGGCAGACCTACGAGCAGTACTTC. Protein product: CSVEKSGQTYEQYF.